Presented here are 25 T cell receptor beta chains from one specimen sequenced in a study of T-cell reconstitution after alpha-beta-depleted transplantation in children. Construction of the TCRbeta library involved unique molecular identifiers. TCRdb independently ran MiXCR on the PCR reads; one entry per CDR3 protein. The sample includes fewer than 550,000 distinct CDR3 sequences, 9.5% to 13% of them seen just once. The source material was PBMCs from the stem cell graft donor, sampled from the stem cell graft. These receptors were taken from a human donor who donated a stem cell graft to a child with acute myeloid leukemia.

The chain is built from TRBV5-1 and TRBJ2-7, with D possibly matching TRBD2 (6 bases). This CDR3 is built from 15 residues. The germline V gene has CDR1 SGHRS and CDR2 YFSETQ. Trimming left V 0 bases short and J 6 bases short, with 16 bases between. In DNA, the CDR3 is TGCGCCAGCAGCTTGGAGGGCGTCGGGACTTTCGAGCAGTACTTC. This translates into CASSLEGVGTFEQYF.

This sequence joins TRBV19 and TRBJ1-2; D is undetermined. The V end lost 5 bases, the J end lost 4 bases, and 14 bases lay between the germline ends. This CDR3 has 14 residues. In germline, CDR1 is LNHDA, CDR2 SQIVND (reference sequence). The CDR3 protein is CASSAGRDSYGYTF. CDR3 in DNA: TGTGCCAGTAGTGCAGGACGGGATTCCTATGGCTACACCTTC.

The CDR3 here is CASSQRDSPYNEQFF. As DNA, the CDR3 is TGTGCCAGCAGCCAAAGGGATTCCCCCTACAATGAGCAGTTCTTC. This chain uses TRBV7-9 with TRBJ2-1, with no clear D. Trimming cost V 5 bases and J 2 bases, with 13 bases left between them. CDR1 is SEHNR and CDR2 is FQNEAQ in the germline V gene (reference sequence). CDR3 length: 15 amino acids.

About this clonotype: Relative to the germline gene, one junction end is altered; a read error may explain this. The chain joins TRBV30 to TRBJ2-5, with D uncertain. This CDR3 contains 10 residues. Germline loops: CDR1 GTSNPN, CDR2 SVGIG (reference sequence). The CDR3 DNA reads TGTGTCTGGAAGGGTGAGACCCAGTACTTC. Protein: CVWKGETQYF. The whole variable domain, remainder taken from reference TRBV30 and TRBJ2-5, is SQTIHQWPATLVQPVGSPLSLECTVEGTSNPNLYWYRQAAGRGLQLLFYSVGIGQISSEVPQNLSASRPQDRQFILSSKKLLLSDSGFYLCVWKGETQYFGPGTRLLVL.

A few counts support this clonotype. This chain's CDR3 is CASSLQGVFEKLFF. Here the CDR3 DNA reads TGTGCCAGCAGTTTACAGGGGGTCTTTGAAAAACTGTTTTTT. The chain uses TRBV7-6 and TRBJ1-4; 8 positions agree with TRBD1. J lost 7 bases, V lost 6 bases, and 7 bases had no gene match. Germline CDR1 reads SGHVS; CDR2 reads FNYEAQ. CDR3 length equals 14 residues.

This clonotype was picked up many times. The V call is TRBV7-6, the J call TRBJ1-2; possibly TRBD1 for D (5 bases). This CDR3 is built from 14 residues. V was trimmed by 1 base and J by 6 bases, leaving 12 bases between them. Germline V CDR1 and CDR2: SGHVS, FNYEAQ. The CDR3 coding sequence is TGTGCCAGCAGCTTAGAATCAGGGACCCATGGCTACACCTTC. Residues: CASSLESGTHGYTF.

The rearrangement uses TRBV5-1 and TRBJ1-6; no clear D gene. CDR3 length: 14 residues. Trimming took 0 bases from V and 10 from J, leaving 11 bases between them. The germline V gene encodes CDR1 SGHRS and CDR2 YFSETQ. The CDR3 DNA is TGCGCCAGCAGCTTGGACCGGACGGGGTCACCCCTCCACTTT. It translates to CASSLDRTGSPLHF.

The chain has TRBV24-1 and TRBJ2-5, with 8 positions matching TRBD1. CDR1 and CDR2 (germline): KGHDR, SFDVKD. V was pared by 3 bases and J by 3 bases, with 5 bases of the junction left unmatched. The CDR3 is 15 amino acids. In DNA form, the CDR3 reads TGTGCCACCAGTGATCACTCGACAGGGGAAGAGACCCAGTACTTC. Translation gives CATSDHSTGEETQYF.

This chain uses TRBV7-2 with TRBJ2-3; D possibly matches TRBD1 or TRBD2 (5 bases each). This CDR3 contains 13 residues. Trimming left V 5 bases short and J 7 bases short, with 13 bases between. The germline CDR1 and CDR2 sequences are SGHTA and FQGNSA. The CDR3: CASSIGTDNTQYF. The CDR3 bases are TGTGCCAGCAGCATCGGGACGGACAATACGCAGTATTTT.

The chain combines TRBV7-6 with TRBJ2-1; tentatively, D is TRBD2 (5 bases). Trimming removed 1 base at V and 1 base at J, with 14 bases between. This CDR3 comprises 17 residues. Germline V lookup: CDR1 SGHVS, CDR2 FNYEAQ. The CDR3 DNA reads TGTGCCAGCAGCTTAGAGAGCGGAGGCACGTCCTACAATGAGCAGTTCTTC. This encodes CASSLESGGTSYNEQFF.

The V gene is TRBV6-5, the J gene TRBJ1-2, with a tentative D call TRBD1 (5 bases). CDR3 length: 14 amino acids. Germline loops: CDR1 MNHEY, CDR2 SVGAGI. Trimming took 7 bases from V and 4 from J, leaving 16 bases between them. This chain's CDR3 is CASIERGYPYGYTF. CDR3 bases: TGTGCCAGCATAGAGCGGGGCTACCCCTATGGCTACACCTTC.

This clonotype was counted a few times. The chain recombines TRBV24-1 with TRBJ2-5, with D tentatively TRBD1 (5 bases). Trimming took off 7 bases at V and 1 base at J, with 9 bases between the two ends. The CDR3 has 13 residues. Germline-derived CDR1 and CDR2 are KGHDR and SFDVKD. This CDR3 is CATSDSLQETQYF. Written as DNA, the CDR3 is TGTGCCACCAGCGACAGCCTCCAAGAGACCCAGTACTTC.

This clonotype was observed at least ten times. The rearrangement uses TRBV4-1 and TRBJ1-2; D may be TRBD1 (5 bases). The germline V gene has CDR1 MGHRA and CDR2 YSYEKL. The CDR3 runs 14 residues. Trimming removed 0 bases from V and 8 bases from J, with 13 bases in between. The CDR3 nucleotides read TGCGCCAGCAGCCAAGAGTCCGGGGCGGGAGGCTACACCTTC. Translated, it gives CASSQESGAGGYTF.

The chain couples TRBV29-1 to TRBJ2-1, with TRBD2 identical over 12 bases. Germline values: CDR1 SQVTM, CDR2 ANQGSEA. The V gene end was trimmed by 0 bases and the J gene end by 0 bases; junction bases not matched to a gene: 9. The CDR3 runs 19 residues. The CDR3 region is CSVEDFGTSGPSSYNEQFF. The CDR3 region has the DNA TGCAGCGTTGAAGATTTTGGGACTAGCGGGCCAAGCTCCTACAATGAGCAGTTCTTC.

This clonotype occurred a few times. The V and J genes are TRBV10-2 and TRBJ2-7; D ambiguous. Deletions cut 4 bases from V and 3 bases from J, with 7 bases between. Germline V lookup: CDR1 WSHSY, CDR2 SAAADI. This CDR3 has 12 residues. CDR3 in amino acids: CASSVGDYEQYV. The DNA for the CDR3 is TGCGCCAGCAGTGTCGGAGACTACGAGCAGTACGTC.

This clonotype was observed a few times. In DNA form, the CDR3 reads TGCGCCAGCAGCCCGGGATCAACGGCCTACAATGAGCAGTTCTTC. Translated: CASSPGSTAYNEQFF. This chain joins TRBV5-1 and TRBJ2-1; D might be TRBD2 (5 bases). Between the trimmed V and J ends, which lost 4 bases and 2 bases, there was a span of 13 bases. The CDR3 covers 15 residues. Germline V gives CDR1 SGHRS, CDR2 YFSETQ. The full variable domain, with the rest looked up from reference TRBV5-1 and TRBJ2-1, is KAGVTQTPRYLIKTRGQQVTLSCSPISGHRSVSWYQQTPGQGLQFLFEYFSETQRNKGNFPGRFSGRQFSNSRSEMNVSTLELGDSALYLCASSPGSTAYNEQFFGPGTRLTVL.

V usage is TRBV25-1 and J usage is TRBJ2-7; D is possibly TRBD1 or TRBD2 (5 bases each). CDR1 is MGHDK, CDR2 SYGVNS, per germline. Trimming pared 4 bases from V and 12 bases from J, leaving 16 bases between. The CDR3 length is 12 residues. The CDR3 region has the DNA TGTGCCAGCAGTGCGGTTGAGGGACGGCCGTACTTC. Its protein is CASSAVEGRPYF.

The J gene is TRBJ2-7, the V gene TRBV7-2, with a weak D call TRBD1 (5 bases). CDR1 SGHTA and CDR2 FQGNSA come from the germline V gene. Trimming removed 5 bases at V and 2 bases at J, with 13 bases between. The CDR3 is 14 amino acids. Here the CDR3 reads CASSQYPGTYEQYV. CDR3 nucleotide sequence: TGTGCCAGCAGCCAGTACCCAGGGACCTACGAGCAGTACGTC.

There are many counts of this clonotype. The rearrangement uses TRBV5-1 and TRBJ1-2; D is unresolved. The V gene lost 0 bases and the J gene lost 5 bases, with 5 bases spanning the gap. Germline lookup yields CDR1 SGHRS and CDR2 YFSETQ. This CDR3 region has 12 residues. The CDR3 nucleotides read TGCGCCAGCAGCTTGGATCAATATGGCTACACCTTC. Its protein is CASSLDQYGYTF.

This chain joins TRBV6-1 and TRBJ2-4; no reliable D call. This CDR3 spans 17 amino acids. Looked up from germline, CDR1 is MNHNS and CDR2 is SASEGT. V lost 6 bases and J 1 base, leaving 19 bases between the germline ends. This CDR3 reads CASRSSRPRTAKNIQYF. CDR3 DNA sequence: TGTGCCAGCAGAAGCTCTAGGCCCCGAACGGCCAAAAACATTCAGTACTTC.

The genes are TRBV6-1 and TRBJ1-2; D unresolved. The V gene lost 0 bases and the J gene lost 4 bases, with 12 bases spanning the gap. The CDR3 consists of 15 residues. The germline gives CDR1 MNHNS, CDR2 SASEGT. CDR3 sequence (DNA): TGTGCCAGCAGTGAAGCGTTAGGAAGCGGCTATGGCTACACCTTC. Residues: CASSEALGSGYGYTF.

The chain uses TRBV5-6 and TRBJ2-5; D unclear. The germline CDR1 and CDR2 sequences are SGHDT and YYEEEE. The CDR3 is 16 residues long. Trimming stripped 0 bases from V and 1 base from J, with 13 bases between. CDR3 coding DNA: TGTGCCAGCAGCTTGGGACCGCTGGCGGCCCAAGAGACCCAGTACTTC. This translates into CASSLGPLAAQETQYF.

The chain links TRBV7-4 to TRBJ2-5; D may be TRBD1 (5 bases). This CDR3 region has 16 residues. V lost 2 bases and J lost 1, with 14 bases in between. The germline V gene has CDR1 SGHVT and CDR2 SQSDAQ. This CDR3 is CASSLWAAGRQETQYF. The CDR3 DNA follows: TGTGCCAGCAGCTTATGGGCGGCAGGGCGCCAAGAGACCCAGTACTTC.

This clonotype was counted ten times or more. The rearrangement joins TRBV27 to TRBJ2-7; no firm D call. CDR1 is MNHEY and CDR2 is SMNVEV in the germline V gene (reference sequence). The CDR3 covers 14 residues. V lost 6 bases and J 1 base, leaving 13 bases between the germline ends. The CDR3 sequence: CASRTRTVSYEQYV. The CDR3 DNA reads as TGTGCCAGCAGAACACGGACCGTATCCTACGAGCAGTACGTC.

This clonotype was counted only a few times. The chain is built from TRBV7-9 and TRBJ1-1; D call uncertain. V lost 3 bases, J lost 3 bases, and 8 bases lay in between. This CDR3 is built from 13 residues. CDR1 and CDR2 (germline): SEHNR, FQNEAQ (reference sequence). The CDR3 sequence: CASSFTLDTEAFF. Here the CDR3 DNA reads TGTGCCAGCAGCTTTACGTTGGACACTGAAGCTTTCTTT.